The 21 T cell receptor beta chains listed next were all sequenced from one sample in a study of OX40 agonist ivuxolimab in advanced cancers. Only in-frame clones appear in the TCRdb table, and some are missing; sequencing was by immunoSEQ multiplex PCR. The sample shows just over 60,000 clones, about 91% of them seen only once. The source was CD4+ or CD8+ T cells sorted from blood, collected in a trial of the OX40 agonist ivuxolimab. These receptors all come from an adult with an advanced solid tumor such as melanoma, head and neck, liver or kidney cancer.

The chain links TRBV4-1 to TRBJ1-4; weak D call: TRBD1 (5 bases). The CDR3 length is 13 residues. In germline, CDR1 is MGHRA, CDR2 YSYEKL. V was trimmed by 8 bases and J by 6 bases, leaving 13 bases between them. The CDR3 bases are TGCGCCAGCGAAGGGGCGAGGGATGAAAAACTGTTTTTT. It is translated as CASEGARDEKLFF.

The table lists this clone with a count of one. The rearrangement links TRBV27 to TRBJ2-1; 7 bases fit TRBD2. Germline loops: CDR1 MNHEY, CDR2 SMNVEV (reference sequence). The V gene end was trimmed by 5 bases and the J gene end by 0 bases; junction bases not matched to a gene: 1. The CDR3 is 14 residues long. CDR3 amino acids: CASSERDSYNEQFF. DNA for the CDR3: TGTGCCAGCAGTGAGCGGGACTCCTACAATGAGCAGTTCTTC.

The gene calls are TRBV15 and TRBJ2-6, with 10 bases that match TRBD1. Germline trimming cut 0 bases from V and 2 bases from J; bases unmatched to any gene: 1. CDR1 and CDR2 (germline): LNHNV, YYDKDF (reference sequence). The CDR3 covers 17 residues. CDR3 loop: CATSREGTGAGANVLTF. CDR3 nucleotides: TGTGCCACCAGCAGAGAAGGGACAGGGGCTGGGGCCAACGTCCTGACTTTC.

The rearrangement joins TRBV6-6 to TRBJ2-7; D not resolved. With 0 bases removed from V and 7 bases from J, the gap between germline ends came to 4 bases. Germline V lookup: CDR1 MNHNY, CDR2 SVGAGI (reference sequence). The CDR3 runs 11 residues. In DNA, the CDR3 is TGTGCCAGCAGTTACTCGAGTGAGCAGTACTTC. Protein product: CASSYSSEQYF.

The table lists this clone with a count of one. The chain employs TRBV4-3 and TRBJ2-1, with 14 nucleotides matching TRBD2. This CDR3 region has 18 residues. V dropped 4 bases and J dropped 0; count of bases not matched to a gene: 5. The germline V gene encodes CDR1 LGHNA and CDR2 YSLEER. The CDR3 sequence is CASSPGLAGESSYNEQFF. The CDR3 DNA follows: TGCGCCAGCAGCCCGGGACTAGCGGGAGAAAGCTCCTACAATGAGCAGTTCTTC.

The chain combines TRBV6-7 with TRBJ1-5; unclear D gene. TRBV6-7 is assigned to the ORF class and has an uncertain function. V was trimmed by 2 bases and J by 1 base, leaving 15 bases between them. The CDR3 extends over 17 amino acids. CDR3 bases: TGTGCCAGCAGTTACGGGGTAGGGCTGTGGAGCAATCAGCCCCAGCATTTT. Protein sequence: CASSYGVGLWSNQPQHF.

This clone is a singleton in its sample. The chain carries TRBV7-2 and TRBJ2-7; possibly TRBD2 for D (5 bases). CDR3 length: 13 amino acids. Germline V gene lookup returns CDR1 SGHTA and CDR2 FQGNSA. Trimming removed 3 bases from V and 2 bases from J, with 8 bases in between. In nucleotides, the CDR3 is TGTGCCAGCAGCTTCGGGCGGGCCTACGAGCAGTACTTC. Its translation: CASSFGRAYEQYF.

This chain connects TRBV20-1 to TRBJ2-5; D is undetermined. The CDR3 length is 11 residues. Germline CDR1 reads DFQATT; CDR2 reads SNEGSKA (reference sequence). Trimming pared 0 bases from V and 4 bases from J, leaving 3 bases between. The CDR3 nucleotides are TGCAGTGCTAGAGATCGAGAGACCCAGTACTTC. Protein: CSARDRETQYF.

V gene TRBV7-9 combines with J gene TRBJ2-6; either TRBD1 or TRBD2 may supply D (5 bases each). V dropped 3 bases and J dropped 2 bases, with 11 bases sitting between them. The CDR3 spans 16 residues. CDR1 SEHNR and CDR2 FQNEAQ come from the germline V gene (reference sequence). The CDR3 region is CASSFREQAGANVLTF. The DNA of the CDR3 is TGTGCCAGCAGCTTCAGGGAGCAAGCTGGGGCCAACGTCCTGACTTTC.

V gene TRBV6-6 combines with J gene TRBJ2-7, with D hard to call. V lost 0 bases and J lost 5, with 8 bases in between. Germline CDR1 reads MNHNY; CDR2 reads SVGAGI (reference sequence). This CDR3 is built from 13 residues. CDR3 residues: CASSYSGSHEQYF. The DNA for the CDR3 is TGTGCCAGCAGTTACTCTGGCAGCCACGAGCAGTACTTC.

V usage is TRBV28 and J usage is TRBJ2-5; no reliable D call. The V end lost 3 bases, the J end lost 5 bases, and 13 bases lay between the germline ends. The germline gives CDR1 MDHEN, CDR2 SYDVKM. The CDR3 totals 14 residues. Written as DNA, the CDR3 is TGTGCCAGCAGTTTTGAGGCGGTCAGGGAGACCCAGTACTTC. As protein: CASSFEAVRETQYF.

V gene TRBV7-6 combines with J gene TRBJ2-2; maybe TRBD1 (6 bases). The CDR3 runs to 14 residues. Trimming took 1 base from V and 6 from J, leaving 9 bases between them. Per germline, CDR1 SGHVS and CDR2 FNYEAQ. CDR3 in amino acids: CASSLDREAGELFF. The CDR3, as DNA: TGTGCCAGCAGCTTAGACAGGGAAGCCGGGGAGCTGTTTTTT.

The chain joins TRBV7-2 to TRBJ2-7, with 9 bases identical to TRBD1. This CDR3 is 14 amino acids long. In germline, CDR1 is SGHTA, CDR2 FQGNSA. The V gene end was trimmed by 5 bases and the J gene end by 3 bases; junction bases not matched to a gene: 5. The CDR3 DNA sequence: TGTGCCAGCAGCAACCCGGGACAGGGCTACGAGCAGTACTTC. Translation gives CASSNPGQGYEQYF.

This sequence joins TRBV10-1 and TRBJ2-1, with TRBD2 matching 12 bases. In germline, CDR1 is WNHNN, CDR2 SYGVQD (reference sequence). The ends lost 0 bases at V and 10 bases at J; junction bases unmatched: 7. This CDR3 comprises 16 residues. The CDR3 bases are TGCGCCAGCAGTGAGTCGAGACTAGCGGGAGCTGGGGAGCAGTTCTTC. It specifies CASSESRLAGAGEQFF.

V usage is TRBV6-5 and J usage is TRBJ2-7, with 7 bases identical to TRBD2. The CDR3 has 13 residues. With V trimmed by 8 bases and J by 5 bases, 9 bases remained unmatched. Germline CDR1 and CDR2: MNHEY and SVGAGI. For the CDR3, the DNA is TGTGCCAGCGCCTTGCGGGAGTACAACGAGCAGTACTTC. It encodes CASALREYNEQYF.

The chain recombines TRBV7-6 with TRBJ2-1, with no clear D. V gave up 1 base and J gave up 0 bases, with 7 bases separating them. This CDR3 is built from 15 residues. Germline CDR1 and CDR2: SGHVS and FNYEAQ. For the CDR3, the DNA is TGTGCCAGCAGCTTAGAAGCGCCCTCCTACAATGAGCAGTTCTTC. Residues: CASSLEAPSYNEQFF. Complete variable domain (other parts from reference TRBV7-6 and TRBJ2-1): GAGVSQSPRYKVTKRGQDVALRCDPISGHVSLYWYRQALGQGPEFLTYFNYEAQQDKSGLPNDRFSAERPEGSISTLTIQRTEQRDSAMYRCASSLEAPSYNEQFFGPGTRLTVL.

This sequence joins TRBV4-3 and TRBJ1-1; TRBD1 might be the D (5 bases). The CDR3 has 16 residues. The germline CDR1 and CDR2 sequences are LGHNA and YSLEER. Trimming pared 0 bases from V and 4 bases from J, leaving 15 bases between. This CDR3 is CASSQEGRGSGTEAFF. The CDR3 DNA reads TGCGCCAGCAGCCAAGAGGGGAGGGGCAGTGGCACTGAAGCTTTCTTT.

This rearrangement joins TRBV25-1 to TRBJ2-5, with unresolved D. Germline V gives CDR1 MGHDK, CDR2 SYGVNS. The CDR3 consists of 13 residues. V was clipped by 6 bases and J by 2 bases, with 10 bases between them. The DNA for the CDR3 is TGTGCCAGCAGGTCGTGGAGACAAGAGACCCAGTACTTC. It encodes CASRSWRQETQYF.

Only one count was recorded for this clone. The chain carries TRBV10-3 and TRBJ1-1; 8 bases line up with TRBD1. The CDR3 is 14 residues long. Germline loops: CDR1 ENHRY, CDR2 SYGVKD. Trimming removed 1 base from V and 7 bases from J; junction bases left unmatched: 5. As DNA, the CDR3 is TGTGCCATCAGTGAGTTGGCAGGGGGCGGTGAAGCTTTCTTT. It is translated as CAISELAGGGEAFF.

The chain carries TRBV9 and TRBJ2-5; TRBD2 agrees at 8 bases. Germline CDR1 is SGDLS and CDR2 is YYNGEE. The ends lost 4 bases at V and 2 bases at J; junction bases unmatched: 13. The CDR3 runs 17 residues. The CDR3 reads CASSSPRGGPEQETQYF. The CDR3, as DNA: TGTGCCAGCAGCTCTCCCCGGGGGGGGCCCGAACAAGAGACCCAGTACTTC.

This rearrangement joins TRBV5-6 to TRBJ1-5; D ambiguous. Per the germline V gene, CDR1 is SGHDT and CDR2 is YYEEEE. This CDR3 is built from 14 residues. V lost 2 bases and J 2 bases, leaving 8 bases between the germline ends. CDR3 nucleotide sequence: TGTGCCAGCAGCTTCGACGGACGCAATCAGCCCCAGCATTTT. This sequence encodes CASSFDGRNQPQHF.